These 26 T cell receptor beta chains originate from one sample sequenced in a study of blood T cell repertoires in COVID-19. Some clones are missing from TCRdb's copy, which holds only in-frame ones; the method was immunoSEQ multiplex PCR. Found here are tens of thousands of clones, around 93% of them singletons; the top ten hold around 2%. Sequences were obtained from peripheral blood. These receptors were obtained from a human donor in a cohort sampled during active COVID-19.

V gene TRBV27 combines with J gene TRBJ2-3, with D perhaps TRBD2 (6 bases). This CDR3 is built from 16 residues. V gave up 5 bases and J gave up 2 bases, with 17 bases separating them. Germline V lookup: CDR1 MNHEY, CDR2 SMNVEV (reference sequence). CDR3 sequence reads: CASSPQSAGTTDTQYF. The CDR3 DNA sequence: TGTGCCAGCAGTCCCCAATCGGCGGGGACCACAGATACGCAGTATTTT.

The chain is built from TRBV5-1 and TRBJ1-1; TRBD1 might be the D (5 bases). The germline V and J ends were trimmed by 0 bases and 0 bases, with 12 bases remaining between them. Germline V gives CDR1 SGHRS, CDR2 YFSETQ. The CDR3 has 16 residues. Here the CDR3 reads CASSLGQLLMNTEAFF. DNA for the CDR3: TGCGCCAGCAGCTTGGGACAGTTACTTATGAACACTGAAGCTTTCTTT.

CDR3 nucleotides: TGTGCCAGCAGCTTAGTTCCTAACCCCCGGCAAGAGACCCAGTACTTC. This codes for CASSLVPNPRQETQYF. The chain links TRBV7-2 to TRBJ2-5; D gene uncertain. The CDR3 covers 16 residues. Per the germline V gene, CDR1 is SGHTA and CDR2 is FQGNSA. Trimming left V 1 base short and J 2 bases short, with 14 bases between.

The V and J genes are TRBV24-1 and TRBJ2-7; a weak D match, TRBD1 (6 bases). CDR3 length: 15 amino acids. Trimming cost V 3 bases and J 2 bases, with 13 bases left between them. Germline V lookup: CDR1 KGHDR, CDR2 SFDVKD. As DNA, the CDR3 is TGTGCCACCAGTGATGGATCAGGGGAAGCCTACGAGCAGTACTTC. Its protein is CATSDGSGEAYEQYF.

This clone has more than one count but fewer than ten. The rearrangement joins TRBV5-4 to TRBJ1-2; TRBD1 matches 8 bases. CDR3 size: 13 residues. CDR1 and CDR2 (germline): SGHNT, YYREEE (reference sequence). The V segment lost 4 bases and the J segment 3 bases; nucleotides outside the gene matches: 2. CDR3 region: CASSPDRDYGYTF. The CDR3 nucleotides read TGTGCCAGCAGCCCGGACAGGGACTATGGCTACACCTTC.

This sequence joins TRBV6-2 or TRBV6-3 and TRBJ2-3; D is possibly TRBD2 (5 bases). CDR1 and CDR2 (germline): MNHEY, SVGEGT. The CDR3 is 14 residues long. The V end was cut by 0 bases, the J end by 5 bases, with 9 bases between. In DNA form, the CDR3 reads TGTGCCAGCAGTTACTCGACGGAGGTAGATACGCAGTATTTT. This sequence encodes CASSYSTEVDTQYF.

A single count supports this clone. The J gene is TRBJ1-2, the V gene TRBV6-2 or TRBV6-3; a weak D match, TRBD1 (5 bases). The CDR3 is 13 residues long. The germline V gene encodes CDR1 MNHEY and CDR2 SVGEGT. Trimming removed 0 bases from V and 8 bases from J, with 10 bases in between. The CDR3 spells CASSYSRGDGYTF. The CDR3 region has the DNA TGTGCCAGCAGTTACTCTCGCGGGGACGGCTACACCTTC.

The chain is built from TRBV6-2 or TRBV6-3 and TRBJ1-5, with 7 bases lining up with TRBD1. With V trimmed by 5 bases and J by 3 bases, 10 bases remained unmatched. Germline V gene sequence: CDR1 MNHEY, CDR2 SVGEGT. The CDR3 contains 16 residues. The CDR3 DNA is TGTGCCAGCAGTGTCAGACAGGGTCGGGTCAATCAGCCCCAGCATTTT. Its translation is CASSVRQGRVNQPQHF.

The chain links TRBV3-1 (or the pseudogene TRBV3-2) to TRBJ1-5, with 7 bases matching TRBD1. The J segment lost 7 bases and the V segment lost 1 base, leaving 7 bases of the junction unmatched. Germline CDR1 and CDR2: LGHDT and YNNKEL (reference sequence). This CDR3 is 15 amino acids long. Here the CDR3 reads CASSQGDRDAQPQHF. CDR3 sequence (DNA): TGTGCCAGCAGCCAAGGAGACAGGGATGCACAGCCCCAGCATTTT.

The J gene is TRBJ2-5, the V gene TRBV9; possibly TRBD2 for D (7 bases). V was clipped by 0 bases and J by 4 bases, with 25 bases between them. The CDR3 is made up of 19 amino acids. Germline-derived CDR1 and CDR2 are SGDLS and YYNGEE. The CDR3 reads CASSVGVGGPAVRAETQYF. The CDR3 DNA reads as TGTGCCAGCAGCGTAGGTGTCGGGGGGCCGGCGGTGAGGGCAGAGACCCAGTACTTC.

J is TRBJ2-5 and V is TRBV4-1, with D perhaps TRBD2 (6 bases). The CDR3 is made up of 17 amino acids. Germline CDR1 and CDR2: MGHRA and YSYEKL. Trimming pared 1 base from V and 5 bases from J, leaving 20 bases between. The CDR3 DNA is TGCGCCAGCAGCCAAGGGCAGGGAGGTGGTATGCTGGAGACCCAGTACTTC. Its protein is CASSQGQGGGMLETQYF.

This clone was observed a single time. The J gene is TRBJ2-1, the V gene TRBV29-1; 8 nucleotides align to TRBD1. Trimming cost V 4 bases and J 2 bases; bases outside gene matches: 7. In germline, CDR1 is SQVTM, CDR2 ANQGSEA. This CDR3 is built from 15 residues. CDR3 amino acids: CSVGDRRMPYNEQFF. The CDR3 DNA is TGCAGCGTTGGGGACAGGCGAATGCCCTACAATGAGCAGTTCTTC.

The rearrangement joins TRBV11-3 to TRBJ1-3; tentatively, D is TRBD1 (5 bases). This CDR3 contains 15 residues. The germline gives CDR1 SGHNT, CDR2 YENEEA. Trimming left V 5 bases short and J 2 bases short, with 13 bases between. CDR3 residues: CASSPSGGPGNTIYF. In DNA, the CDR3 is TGTGCCAGCAGCCCTTCGGGGGGACCTGGAAACACCATATATTTT.

This CDR3 reads CASSQASGGGTDTQYF. The CDR3 nucleotides are TGCGCCAGCAGCCAAGCAAGCGGGGGGGGTACAGATACGCAGTATTTT. The J gene is TRBJ2-3, the V gene TRBV4-3, with TRBD2 matching over 10 bases. V gave up 1 base and J gave up 3 bases; unmatched junction bases: 4. The CDR3 has 16 amino acids. Germline-derived CDR1 and CDR2 are LGHNA and YSLEER.

The chain recombines TRBV5-6 with TRBJ2-4; D ambiguous. This CDR3 is 12 amino acids long. Trimming took off 0 bases at V and 5 bases at J, with 3 bases between the two ends. Germline V gene lookup returns CDR1 SGHDT and CDR2 YYEEEE. The CDR3: CASSLAENIQYF. The DNA for the CDR3 is TGTGCCAGCAGCTTGGCGGAAAACATTCAGTACTTC.

The genes are TRBV5-6 and TRBJ2-3; D might be TRBD1 (8 bases). With 4 bases removed from V and 5 bases from J, the gap between germline ends came to 20 bases. Germline values: CDR1 SGHDT, CDR2 YYEEEE. The CDR3 has 16 amino acids. In nucleotides, the CDR3 is TGTGCCAGCAGCCACAGGGGGGGCGGGACAGTAGATACGCAGTATTTT. This codes for CASSHRGGGTVDTQYF.

This clone has a single count. V is TRBV28 and J is TRBJ2-5; maybe TRBD2 (5 bases). CDR3 length: 15 residues. CDR1 and CDR2 from the germline V gene are MDHEN and SYDVKM. V lost 5 bases and J 4 bases, leaving 17 bases between the germline ends. The CDR3 protein is CASSTSGERAETQYF. Written as DNA, the CDR3 is TGTGCCAGCAGTACCTCCGGGGAGAGGGCAGAGACCCAGTACTTC.

V usage is TRBV11-3 and J usage is TRBJ2-7; D may be TRBD2 (5 bases). CDR1 is SGHNT, CDR2 YENEEA, per germline. The CDR3 length is 15 residues. Trimming cost V 0 bases and J 7 bases, with 16 bases left between them. In DNA, the CDR3 is TGTGCCAGCAGCTTAGATTTGGGAGCCTCTCGAGAGCAGTACTTC. Amino acid sequence: CASSLDLGASREQYF.

The CDR3 loop reads CASSSPIVTSGGYNEQFF. DNA for the CDR3: TGTGCCAGCAGCTCCCCAATCGTGACTAGCGGGGGATACAATGAGCAGTTCTTC. V and J are TRBV7-3 and TRBJ2-1; 12 bases fit TRBD2. Germline CDR1 SGHTA, CDR2 FQGTGA. The CDR3 has 18 residues. The V and J ends lost 4 bases and 4 bases, in that order; junction bases with no gene match: 11. The full variable domain, completed using reference TRBV7-3 and TRBJ2-1, is GAGVSQTPSNKVTEKGKYVELRCDPISGHTALYWYRQSLGQGPEFLIYFQGTGAADDSGLPNDRFFAVRPEGSVSTLKIQRTERGDSAVYLCASSSPIVTSGGYNEQFFGPGTRLTVL.

The rearrangement links TRBV14 to TRBJ2-1, with D perhaps TRBD2 (6 bases). Germline V CDR1 and CDR2: SGHDN, FVKESK. The length of the CDR3 is 14 residues. Between the trimmed V and J ends, which lost 0 bases and 13 bases, there was a span of 16 bases. In DNA, the CDR3 is TGTGCCAGCAGCCAAGATAGGAGGGTAGACTTACAGTTCTTC. Translation gives CASSQDRRVDLQFF.

This rearrangement joins TRBV5-1 to TRBJ2-3; 7 nucleotides align to TRBD1. CDR1 is SGHRS, CDR2 YFSETQ, per germline. V lost 5 bases to trimming and J lost 4 bases; unmatched junction nucleotides: 10. The CDR3 has 15 amino acids. The CDR3 DNA follows: TGCGCCAGCAGTCGACAGGGCCTGGGCGCAGATACGCAGTATTTT. Protein: CASSRQGLGADTQYF.

The chain uses TRBV28 and TRBJ1-6; D gene ambiguous. Germline V gene lookup returns CDR1 MDHEN and CDR2 SYDVKM. There are 14 residues in the CDR3. Trimming stripped 5 bases from V and 4 bases from J, with 9 bases between. The CDR3 DNA sequence: TGTGCCAGCAGTCCGGAGACGTATAATTCACCCCTCCACTTT. Protein product: CASSPETYNSPLHF.

The chain carries TRBV6-6 and TRBJ1-1, with a weak D call TRBD1 (6 bases). The germline CDR1 and CDR2 sequences are MNHNY and SVGAGI (reference sequence). Trimming took off 6 bases at V and 0 bases at J, with 14 bases between the two ends. The CDR3 is made up of 15 amino acids. The CDR3 spells CASREDSFMNTEAFF. The CDR3 DNA sequence: TGTGCCAGCAGAGAGGACAGCTTTATGAACACTGAAGCTTTCTTT.

The rearrangement uses TRBV5-5 and TRBJ2-7; D perhaps matches TRBD2 (5 bases). The germline V gene encodes CDR1 SGHKS and CDR2 YYEKEE (reference sequence). Trimming took off 0 bases at V and 0 bases at J, with 7 bases between the two ends. This CDR3 is 14 amino acids long. DNA of the CDR3: TGTGCCAGCAGCTTGGCTGGGAGCTCCTACGAGCAGTACTTC. This encodes CASSLAGSSYEQYF.

J is TRBJ2-7 and V is TRBV4-2, with 8 bases identical to TRBD2. Trimming at V came to 0 bases and at J to 6 bases, leaving 16 bases not matched to a gene. Germline loops: CDR1 LGHNA, CDR2 YNFKEQ. The CDR3 runs to 18 residues. The CDR3 protein is CASSQDRQLAVVGSEQYF. The CDR3 coding sequence is TGTGCCAGCAGCCAAGATCGGCAACTAGCGGTAGTAGGTTCCGAGCAGTACTTC.

The chain couples TRBV7-6 to TRBJ2-7; 14 bases are shared with TRBD2. V lost 5 bases, J lost 4 bases, and 16 bases stayed unmatched. The CDR3 has 19 amino acids. CDR1 SGHVS and CDR2 FNYEAQ come from the germline V gene. CDR3 residues: CASSPLIGTSGSQGYEQYF. The CDR3 DNA is TGTGCCAGCAGCCCCCTAATTGGGACTAGCGGGAGCCAGGGGTACGAGCAGTACTTC.